This TCR beta chain was captured by sequencing in a study of shared clonotypes between healthy human individuals. TCRdb's table, derived via immunoSEQ multiplex PCR, lists solely in-frame clones and lacks some. Altogether about 2 million clones are present, roughly 96% being singletons, with the ten largest covering roughly 0.13%. In germline, CDR1 is MNHNS, CDR2 SASEGT. V lost 1 base and J lost 4, with 13 bases in between. CDR3 size: 15 residues. Study donors comprised healthy, HIV-negative adults devoid of recent acute infection or vaccination. Every donor was a Caucasian adult from Nashville, Tennessee.

The material sequenced was naive CD4+ T cells sorted from blood. Subset in this sample: CD45RA+ positively selected. The gene calls are TRBV6-1 and TRBJ1-2; D possibly corresponds to TRBD1 (5 bases). This sequence originates from a man in his late teens or twenties in good health. The DNA for the CDR3 is TGTGCCAGCAGTGAAGATAGGGGACTCTCCTATGGCTACACCTTC. Amino acids: CASSEDRGLSYGYTF.